This passage covers 25 T cell receptor beta chains from one sample sequenced in a study of glioma-infiltrating T cells. Amplification of TCR alpha and beta CDR3 regions from RNA used iRepertoire nested multiplex PCR. TCRdb reanalysed the multiplex PCR reads using MiXCR and keeps one entry per CDR3 protein. The profile shows 5,000 to 7,000 distinct CDR3 sequences, 35% to 50% of them singletons. Sequences were obtained from glioma tissue, nonneoplastic brain tissue, or PBMCs (not recorded which). These receptors originate from a human donor with low-grade glioma or glioblastoma, undergoing nonglioma brain surgery, or in good health (not recorded which).

Worth noting for this clonotype: A much larger clone lies a single base off, so this may be a read error. This is likely a read error, given that the CDR3 carries no conserved phenylalanine or tryptophan at its end. The rearrangement links TRBV5-4 to TRBJ2-7; a possible D gene is TRBD2 (6 bases). Germline assignment: CDR1 SGHNT and CDR2 YYREEE (reference sequence). V dropped 2 bases and J dropped 4 bases, with 16 bases sitting between them. CDR3 size: 15 residues. The CDR3 protein is CASSFASAEKYEQYL. The CDR3 DNA reads as TGTGCCAGCAGCTTCGCTAGCGCAGAAAAATACGAGCAGTACCTC.

The J gene is TRBJ2-7, the V gene TRBV27, with 9 bases matching TRBD1. This CDR3 is 15 amino acids long. Germline V gives CDR1 MNHEY, CDR2 SMNVEV (reference sequence). The junction had 4 bases not matched to a gene; V was cut back by 0 bases and J by 4 bases. The chain's CDR3 is CASSLSWDRVYEQYF. The CDR3 DNA sequence: TGTGCCAGCAGTTTATCTTGGGACAGGGTGTACGAGCAGTACTTC.

This clonotype is medium-sized. CDR3 loop: CSARTSGVLHNEQFF. The CDR3 nucleotides read TGCAGTGCTCGGACTAGCGGGGTCCTCCACAATGAGCAGTTCTTC. The chain couples TRBV20-1 to TRBJ2-1; the match to TRBD2 covers 12 bases. The CDR3 runs to 15 residues. V lost 5 bases and J lost 5; bases outside the gene matches: 7. Per germline, CDR1 DFQATT and CDR2 SNEGSKA (reference sequence).

By share of the sample, this clonotype is large (0.1 to 1%). The V and J genes are TRBV20-1 and TRBJ2-5; D is unclear. The CDR3 loop spans 13 amino acids. Germline V lookup: CDR1 DFQATT, CDR2 SNEGSKA (reference sequence). V gave up 0 bases and J gave up 2 bases, with 7 bases separating them. DNA of the CDR3: TGCAGTGCTAGAGATAGCAGTCAAGAGACCCAGTACTTC. Encoded protein: CSARDSSQETQYF.

This clonotype has at least ten counts. This chain links TRBV5-4 with TRBJ2-5; 11 bases map to TRBD2. Germline V gene sequence: CDR1 SGHNT, CDR2 YYREEE (reference sequence). CDR3 length: 15 amino acids. V lost 4 bases, J lost 5 bases, and 7 bases stayed unmatched. CDR3 in amino acids: CASSRTSGSLETQYF. In DNA form, the CDR3 reads TGTGCCAGCAGCAGAACTAGCGGGAGTTTGGAGACCCAGTACTTC.

This rearrangement joins TRBV28 to TRBJ2-7, with D possibly matching TRBD1 (6 bases). Trimming took 8 bases from V and 5 from J, leaving 19 bases between them. The CDR3 has 14 residues. Germline V CDR1 and CDR2: MDHEN, SYDVKM. CDR3 loop: CASEGQPSYNEQYF. CDR3 DNA: TGTGCCAGCGAAGGACAGCCTTCCTACAACGAGCAGTACTTC.

Ten or more counts support this clonotype. The chain employs TRBV29-1 and TRBJ1-3; D remains unclear. The V gene's germline CDR1 is SQVTM and CDR2 ANQGSEA. V was clipped by 5 bases and J by 4 bases, with 6 bases between them. This CDR3 has 11 amino acids. The CDR3 here is CSVHRGNTIYF. In nucleotides, the CDR3 is TGCAGCGTTCACCGGGGAAACACCATATATTTT.

V gene TRBV27 combines with J gene TRBJ1-5; 7 bases agree with TRBD1. The CDR3 is made up of 15 amino acids. CDR1 MNHEY and CDR2 SMNVEV come from the germline V gene (reference sequence). With 4 bases clipped from V and 4 bases from J, the junction kept 7 bases outside the gene matches. This CDR3 is CASSSRDSFNQPQHF. As DNA, the CDR3 is TGTGCCAGCAGTTCCCGGGACAGTTTTAATCAGCCCCAGCATTTT.

This sequence joins TRBV20-1 and TRBJ1-5; D uncertain. Trimming pared 0 bases from V and 2 bases from J, leaving 8 bases between. From germline, CDR1 is DFQATT and CDR2 SNEGSKA (reference sequence). This CDR3 region has 14 residues. The CDR3 nucleotides are TGCAGTGCTAGAGATCCGGGTGGCAATCAGCCCCAGCATTTT. Translation gives CSARDPGGNQPQHF.

The CDR3 sequence is CASSQGQGNQPQHF. CDR3 nucleotides: TGTGCCAGCAGCCAAGGACAGGGGAATCAGCCCCAGCATTTT. This rearrangement joins TRBV4-2 to TRBJ1-5, with 8 bases identical to TRBD1. CDR3 size: 14 residues. V shed 1 base and J 4 bases; nucleotides not matched to a gene: 0. Germline V CDR1 and CDR2: LGHNA, YNFKEQ.

V gene TRBV15 combines with J gene TRBJ2-1; tentative D call: TRBD2 (6 bases). This CDR3 comprises 14 residues. Germline loops: CDR1 LNHNV, CDR2 YYDKDF (reference sequence). Trimming pared 5 bases from V and 0 bases from J, leaving 8 bases between. CDR3 loop: CATSQTSSYNEQFF. CDR3 nucleotides: TGTGCCACCAGCCAGACTAGCTCCTACAATGAGCAGTTCTTC.

This clonotype is labeled as medium-sized. This chain links TRBV7-2 with TRBJ2-5; D is undetermined. CDR1 SGHTA and CDR2 FQGNSA come from the germline V gene. The CDR3 spans 14 residues. Trimming pared 3 bases from V and 7 bases from J, leaving 15 bases between. CDR3 nucleotides: TGTGCCAGCAGCTTCGGCCCAAGCGAGAGGACCCAGTACTTC. Amino acids: CASSFGPSERTQYF. The full variable domain, in which reference TRBV7-2 and TRBJ2-5 provide the parts outside the CDR3, is GAGVSQSPSNKVTEKGKDVELRCDPISGHTALYWYRQSLGQGLEFLIYFQGNSAPDKSGLPSDRFSAERTGGSVSTLTIQRTQQEDSAVYLCASSFGPSERTQYFGPGTRLLVL.

This clonotype was picked up a small number of times. The genes are TRBV13 and TRBJ2-4; TRBD2 agrees at 9 bases. CDR3 size: 17 residues. Looked up from germline, CDR1 is PRHDT and CDR2 is FYEKMQ (reference sequence). Trimming at V came to 2 bases and at J to 1 base, leaving 6 bases not matched to a gene. The CDR3 loop is CASSLIMREGAKNIQYF. The DNA of the CDR3 is TGTGCCAGCAGCTTAATTATGCGGGAGGGTGCCAAAAACATTCAGTACTTC. The full variable domain, completed using reference TRBV13 and TRBJ2-4, is AAGVIQSPRHLIKEKRETATLKCYPIPRHDTVYWYQQGPGQDPQFLISFYEKMQSDKGSIPDRFSAQQFSDYHSELNMSSLELGDSALYFCASSLIMREGAKNIQYFGAGTRLSVL.

This clonotype was detected once. The chain recombines TRBV20-1 with TRBJ2-7; the match to TRBD2 covers 7 bases. The CDR3 contains 16 residues. CDR1 and CDR2 from the germline V gene are DFQATT and SNEGSKA (reference sequence). Trimming took 0 bases from V and 7 from J; bases not matched to a gene: 15. The CDR3 loop is CSARDGASGAAREQYF. Here the CDR3 DNA reads TGCAGTGCTAGAGATGGGGCTAGCGGAGCCGCCAGGGAGCAGTACTTC.

This clonotype came up a few times. The chain uses TRBV20-1 and TRBJ2-7, with TRBD1 as a possible D gene (6 bases). The V gene's germline CDR1 is DFQATT and CDR2 SNEGSKA (reference sequence). This CDR3 comprises 11 residues. The germline V and J ends were trimmed by 7 bases and 4 bases, with 11 bases remaining between them. CDR3 in amino acids: CSGLRGYEQYF. The CDR3 DNA follows: TGCAGTGGTCTAAGGGGGTACGAGCAGTACTTC.

This clonotype was seen ten or more times. This chain links TRBV12-3 or TRBV12-4 with TRBJ1-5, with D possibly matching TRBD1 (6 bases). Trimming took off 2 bases at V and 5 bases at J, with 7 bases between the two ends. The CDR3 is made up of 13 amino acids. The CDR3 nucleotides read TGTGCCAGCAGTTTAACAGGGTATCAGCCCCAGCATTTT. Protein sequence: CASSLTGYQPQHF.

This clonotype was counted at least ten times. The chain employs TRBV5-1 and TRBJ2-7; D possibly matches TRBD1 or TRBD2 (5 bases each). Deletions cut 5 bases from V and 2 bases from J, with 14 bases between. The CDR3 is made up of 14 amino acids. Germline CDR1 is SGHRS and CDR2 is YFSETQ. The chain's CDR3 is CASRPGAGAYEQYF. The CDR3 coding sequence is TGCGCCAGCAGGCCCGGGGCCGGAGCCTACGAGCAGTACTTC.

Judged by abundance, this clonotype is medium-sized. The J gene is TRBJ2-7, the V gene TRBV6-1, with a weak D call TRBD1 (6 bases). Trimming removed 10 bases from V and 0 bases from J, with 10 bases in between. Germline CDR1 MNHNS, CDR2 SASEGT. The CDR3 length is 12 residues. DNA of the CDR3: TGTGCCATTGACAGGACCTCCTACGAGCAGTACTTC. Amino acids: CAIDRTSYEQYF.

On this clonotype itself: Being one base from a much bigger clone, this may be a read error. The final CDR3 position lacks the conserved phenylalanine or tryptophan, pointing to a likely read error. The rearrangement joins TRBV29-1 to TRBJ1-2; D is unclear. Germline CDR1 reads SQVTM; CDR2 reads ANQGSEA. The CDR3 consists of 11 residues. V was pared by 3 bases and J by 7 bases, with 9 bases between. CDR3 nucleotides: TGCAGCGTTGACGAAACAGTTGGCTACACCTTA. Protein product: CSVDETVGYTL.

The chain has TRBV6-1 and TRBJ1-1; 7 bases match TRBD1. From germline, CDR1 is MNHNS and CDR2 SASEGT. The CDR3 is made up of 15 amino acids. Trimming removed 6 bases from V and 7 bases from J; junction bases left unmatched: 14. CDR3 DNA: TGTGCCAGCAGGTTATTGGACAGGAGGGTAGATGAAGCTTTCTTT. Translating it yields CASRLLDRRVDEAFF.

This clonotype was observed many times. An end of the junction does not agree with germline; a read error may underlie this. This sequence joins TRBV11-3 and TRBJ2-5; D may match TRBD1 or TRBD2 (5 bases each). Germline V CDR1 and CDR2: SGHNT, YENEEA. This CDR3 is built from 16 residues. This CDR3 is CASSLDGGSVQETQYF. CDR3 coding DNA: TGTGCCAGCAGCCTAGATGGGGGTAGCGTCCAAGAGACCCAGTACTTC.

In its sample, this clonotype was seen a few times. The gene calls are TRBV3-1 and TRBJ1-3; D is unresolved. The CDR3 length is 15 residues. Germline V gene data show CDR1 as LGHDT and CDR2 as YNNKEL (reference sequence). The ends were cut back, 4 bases at V and 4 bases at J, with 14 bases in the middle. CDR3: CASSRAAGPGNTIYF. CDR3 in DNA: TGTGCCAGCAGCCGCGCTGCCGGGCCCGGAAACACCATATATTTT.

In regard to this clonotype: The junction does not match germline at one end; this may be a read error. The chain couples TRBV7-9 to TRBJ1-5, with D unclear. This CDR3 has 13 amino acids. Per germline, CDR1 SEHNR and CDR2 FQNEAQ (reference sequence). The CDR3 sequence is CASSSGASQPHHF. The CDR3 DNA sequence: TGTGCCAGCAGCTCCGGCGCGTCCCAACCCCATCATTTT.

Points on this clonotype: One end of the junction varies from germline; a read error may be responsible. This chain uses TRBV3-1 with TRBJ2-5; D might be TRBD1 (5 bases). The CDR3 consists of 15 residues. Per the germline V gene, CDR1 is LGHDT and CDR2 is YNNKEL (reference sequence). The CDR3 coding sequence is TGTTCCATCCGCCACGTACCACCAGGGTCCGCGACCCCGTACTTC. Its protein product is CSIRHVPPGSATPYF.

The chain uses TRBV12-3 or TRBV12-4 and TRBJ2-3; D unresolved. V gave up 7 bases and J gave up 2 bases, with 13 bases separating them. This CDR3 spans 14 amino acids. The CDR3 protein is CASNTQRSTDTQYF. The CDR3 coding sequence is TGTGCCAGCAACACACAGAGATCCACAGATACGCAGTATTTT.